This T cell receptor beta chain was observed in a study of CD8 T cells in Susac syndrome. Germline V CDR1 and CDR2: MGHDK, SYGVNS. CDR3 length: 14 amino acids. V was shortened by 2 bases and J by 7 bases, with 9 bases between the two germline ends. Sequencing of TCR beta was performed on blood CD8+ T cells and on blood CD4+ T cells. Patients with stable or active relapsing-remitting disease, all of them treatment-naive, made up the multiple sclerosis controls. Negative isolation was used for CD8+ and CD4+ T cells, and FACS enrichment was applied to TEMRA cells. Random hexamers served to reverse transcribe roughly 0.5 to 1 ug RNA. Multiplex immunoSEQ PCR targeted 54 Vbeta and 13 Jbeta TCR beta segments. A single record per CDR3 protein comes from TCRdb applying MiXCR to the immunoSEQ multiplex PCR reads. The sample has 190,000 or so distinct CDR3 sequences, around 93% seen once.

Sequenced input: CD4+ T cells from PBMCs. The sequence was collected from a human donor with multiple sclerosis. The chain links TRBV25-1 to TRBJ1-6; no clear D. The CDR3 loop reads CASSETARNSPLHF. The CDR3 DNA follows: TGTGCCAGCAGTGAAACAGCGCGAAATTCACCCCTCCACTTT.